This TCR beta chain was documented in a study of blood T cells in healthy people across ages. This clonotype was seen a handful of times. Its matching antigen is unknown. Germline V lookup: CDR1 SGHRS, CDR2 YFSETQ. The V and J ends lost 4 bases and 2 bases respectively, with 13 bases between them. The CDR3 has 14 residues. General study results and limits: Age advanced and TCR beta diversity per million T cells fell, roughly linearly. Nothing was known about donor CMV status, and this possibly confounded expanded clonotype changes.

For every donor, a draw yielded around 10 milliliters of peripheral blood. Together with a sample-barcoded 5' primer, a J-beta primer mix was included in a second PCR lasting about 6 to 11 cycles. CDR3-containing paired-end reads numbered at least 2.5 million in each sample. TCRdb processed the 5' RACE reads anew with MiXCR; each CDR3 protein has one entry. The sample carries around 1,700,000 distinct CDR3 sequences, 25% to 30% recorded once. The V call is TRBV5-1, the J call TRBJ2-7; D is possibly TRBD1 (6 bases). This receptor was identified in a woman aged 25 to 39 in good health. The sample comprised blood. The CDR3 region has the DNA TGCGCCAGCAGCATTATCCAGGGGCCCTACGAGCAGTACTTC. Residues: CASSIIQGPYEQYF.